The entry below describes one T cell receptor beta chain. A junction boundary mismatches the germline segment, possibly from a read error. Assay used: immunoSEQ multiplex PCR; TCRdb lists only in-frame clones, some missing. In the table there are about 41,000 clones, 89% of which are singletons. The record originates from a study of T cell changes during pregnancy in multiple sclerosis. CDR1 SGHRS and CDR2 YFSETQ come from the germline V gene. This CDR3 comprises 15 residues. The input for sequencing was CD4+ T cells from peripheral blood mononuclear cells, taken in the first trimester of pregnancy. The chain has TRBV5-1 and TRBJ2-1; 8 positions match TRBD2. The clonotype was recovered from a female donor with multiple sclerosis, enrolled in a pregnancy study. The CDR3 sequence is CASSLVSAGGNPRVF. As DNA, the CDR3 is TGCGCCAGCAGCTTGGTCTCGGCGGGAGGAAACCCCCGGGTCTTC.